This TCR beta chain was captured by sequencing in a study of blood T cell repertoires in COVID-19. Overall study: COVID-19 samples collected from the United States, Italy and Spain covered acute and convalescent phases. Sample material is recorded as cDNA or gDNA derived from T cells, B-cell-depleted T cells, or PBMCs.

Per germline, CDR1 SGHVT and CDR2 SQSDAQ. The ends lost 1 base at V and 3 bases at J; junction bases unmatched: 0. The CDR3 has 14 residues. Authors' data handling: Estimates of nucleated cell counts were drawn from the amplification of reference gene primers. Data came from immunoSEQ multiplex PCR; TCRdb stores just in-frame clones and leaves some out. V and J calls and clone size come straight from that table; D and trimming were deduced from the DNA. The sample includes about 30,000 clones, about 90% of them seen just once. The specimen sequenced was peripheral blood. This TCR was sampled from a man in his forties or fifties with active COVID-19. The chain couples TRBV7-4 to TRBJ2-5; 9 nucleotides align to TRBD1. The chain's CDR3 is CASSLGTGEETQYF. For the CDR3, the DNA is TGTGCCAGCAGCTTAGGGACAGGGGAAGAGACCCAGTACTTC.